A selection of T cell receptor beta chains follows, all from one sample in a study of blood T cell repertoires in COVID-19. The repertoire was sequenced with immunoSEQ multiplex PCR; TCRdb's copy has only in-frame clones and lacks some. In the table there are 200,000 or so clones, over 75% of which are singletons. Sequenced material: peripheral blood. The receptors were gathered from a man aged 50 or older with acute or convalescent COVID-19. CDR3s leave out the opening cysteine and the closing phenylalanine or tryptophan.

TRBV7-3 ASSPHRDKNEQY
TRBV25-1 ASGWLYEQY
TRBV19 ASSIDELTGELF
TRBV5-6 ASSRGGQYYNEQF
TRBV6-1 ASSNSYEQY
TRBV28 ASSLGTQYGYT
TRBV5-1 ASRGGDRGTRRSYNEQF
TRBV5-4 ASNRPGGEQETQY
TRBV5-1 ASSKGLAGVKYQETQY
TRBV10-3 AIAGTAEGNEKLF
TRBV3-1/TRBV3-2 ASSVRDTEAF
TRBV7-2 ASSSFSGVGETQY
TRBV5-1 ASSLGGAMNTEAF
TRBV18 ASSPRLAGNQETQY
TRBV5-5 ASSLAIGGGGSYEQY
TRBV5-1 ASSAEGQAWGTEAF
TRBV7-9 ASSLDSQETQY
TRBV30 AWSRTPGTEAF
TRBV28 ASSLYEGRATNEKLF
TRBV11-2 ASSLSTGDYGYT
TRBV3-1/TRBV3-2 ASSQPGQGNGYT
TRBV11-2 ASSLSQENTEAF
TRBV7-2 ASSLVQTDTQY
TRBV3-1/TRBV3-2 ASSLSGGPQETQY
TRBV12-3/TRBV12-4 ASSAGWVAF
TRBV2 ASNPGLAGGKSYEQY
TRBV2 ASSGGGTPYNEQF
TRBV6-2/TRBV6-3 ASSPDRAPNTGELF
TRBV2 ASRDFNQPQH
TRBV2 ASRLTATNSPLH
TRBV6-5 ASSGQGGGYT
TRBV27 ASSLKGTTNEKLF
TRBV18 ASSPVTGRNNSPLH
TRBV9 ASSPRTDTGELF
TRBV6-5 ASRETGTAEAF
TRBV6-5 ACSLLTGGNTEAF